This TCR beta chain was captured in a study of blood T cell repertoires in COVID-19. In the original workflow: Cell counts per sample came from amplifying reference gene primers. This table comes from immunoSEQ multiplex PCR, and its TCRdb copy is limited to in-frame clones, with some not included. The V and J calls and clone size come from that table; D and trimming were worked out from the DNA. Of 200,000 or so clones listed, about 88% are singletons. The CDR3 has 15 amino acids. Germline values: CDR1 LNHDA, CDR2 SQIVND (reference sequence). V was cut by 7 bases and J by 3 bases, with 18 bases left in between.

The chain has TRBV19 and TRBJ1-2; D perhaps matches TRBD1 (6 bases). This TCR derives from a man aged 65 to 85 with active or convalescent COVID-19. The specimen was peripheral blood. As DNA, the CDR3 is TGTGCCAGTACCGTCCGGACAGAGGCTTACTATGGCTACACCTTC. Its protein is CASTVRTEAYYGYTF.